These 16 T cell receptor beta chains were sequenced from one sample in a study of molecular identifiers for immune sequencing clone quantification. One entry per CDR3 protein results from TCRdb running MiXCR on the PCR reads. The sample includes about 320,000 distinct CDR3 sequences, over 20% of them seen just once. The sequenced sample consisted of naive CD8+ T cells from blood, with Jurkat cell RNA spiked in. Subset: FACS-sorted CD8+CD4-CCR7+CD45RA+ naive T cells. Receptors originate from a human donor in good health. Some libraries in this study had Jurkat cell RNA spiked in.

Many counts were recorded for this clonotype. CDR3 amino acids: CASSLAGAGSTDTQYF. As DNA, the CDR3 is TGTGCCAGCAGCTTAGCGGGAGCGGGGAGCACAGATACGCAGTATTTT. The chain combines TRBV7-6 with TRBJ2-3; TRBD2 agrees at 7 bases. Per the germline V gene, CDR1 is SGHVS and CDR2 is FNYEAQ. The length of the CDR3 is 16 residues. Germline trimming cut 0 bases from V and 0 bases from J; bases unmatched to any gene: 3. Filled out from reference TRBV7-6 and TRBJ2-3, the complete variable domain reads GAGVSQSPRYKVTKRGQDVALRCDPISGHVSLYWYRQALGQGPEFLTYFNYEAQQDKSGLPNDRFSAERPEGSISTLTIQRTEQRDSAMYRCASSLAGAGSTDTQYFGPGTRLTVL.

The V gene is TRBV14, the J gene TRBJ2-5; 9 positions agree with TRBD2. V was clipped by 0 bases and J by 4 bases; unmatched bases: 9. The CDR3 contains 17 residues. Per the germline V gene, CDR1 is SGHDN and CDR2 is FVKESK. The CDR3 sequence is CASSQELGGRAGETQYF. CDR3 coding DNA: TGTGCCAGCAGCCAAGAATTAGGCGGGAGGGCCGGAGAGACCCAGTACTTC.

This clonotype showed up many times. Here the CDR3 DNA reads TGTGCCAGCAGCTTACCAGGGACAGGGAACACTGAAGCTTTCTTT. This translates into CASSLPGTGNTEAFF. V usage is TRBV7-6 and J usage is TRBJ1-1; 8 bases align to TRBD1. The CDR3 totals 15 residues. Germline trimming cut 2 bases from V and 1 base from J; bases unmatched to any gene: 3. CDR1 and CDR2 from the germline V gene are SGHVS and FNYEAQ.

The V and J genes are TRBV4-3 and TRBJ1-1; 11 bases fit TRBD1. J gave up 5 bases and V 0 bases, and 5 bases lay outside the gene matches. The CDR3 consists of 16 residues. Germline V CDR1 and CDR2: LGHNA, YSLEER. Here the CDR3 DNA reads TGCGCCAGCAGCCAAGATGTGGGACAGGGGGGAACTGAAGCTTTCTTT. Protein product: CASSQDVGQGGTEAFF.

This clonotype was picked up a small number of times. This sequence joins TRBV2 and TRBJ2-7; D is possibly TRBD1 (6 bases). There are 15 residues in the CDR3. Germline V gene data show CDR1 as SNHLY and CDR2 as FYNNEI. The V end lost 0 bases, the J end lost 2 bases, and 11 bases lay between the germline ends. The CDR3 is CASSEATGLPYEQYF. The CDR3 DNA reads as TGTGCCAGCAGTGAAGCAACAGGGCTCCCCTACGAGCAGTACTTC. Full variable domain (remainder filled in from reference TRBV2 and TRBJ2-7): EPEVTQTPSHQVTQMGQEVILRCVPISNHLYFYWYRQILGQKVEFLVSFYNNEISEKSEIFDDQFSVERPDGSNFTLKIRSTKLEDSAMYFCASSEATGLPYEQYFGPGTRLTVT.

At least ten counts were recorded for this clonotype. The V gene is TRBV7-2, the J gene TRBJ2-3; 8 nucleotides match TRBD2. Germline CDR1 reads SGHTA; CDR2 reads FQGNSA. The CDR3 contains 15 residues. V lost 5 bases to trimming and J lost 2 bases; unmatched junction nucleotides: 6. CDR3 in amino acids: CASSIGGLDTDTQYF. In nucleotides, the CDR3 is TGTGCCAGCAGCATAGGGGGACTAGACACAGATACGCAGTATTTT.

This clonotype was seen many times. The rearrangement uses TRBV27 and TRBJ2-7; 8 bases align to TRBD1. Germline V gene data show CDR1 as MNHEY and CDR2 as SMNVEV (reference sequence). J was trimmed by 4 bases and V by 4 bases; bases with no gene match: 6. The CDR3 totals 14 residues. CDR3 sequence (DNA): TGTGCCAGCAGTTCCGGACAGGGTCGGTACGAGCAGTACTTC. Amino acid sequence: CASSSGQGRYEQYF.

In its sample, this clonotype was seen many times. The gene calls are TRBV28 and TRBJ2-1; TRBD1 might be the D (5 bases). Germline V gives CDR1 MDHEN, CDR2 SYDVKM. The CDR3 has 15 residues. The V end was cut by 3 bases, the J end by 8 bases, with 17 bases between. CDR3 amino acids: CASSFLSHLGDEQFF. CDR3 DNA sequence: TGTGCCAGCAGTTTCTTGTCTCACTTAGGGGATGAGCAGTTCTTC.

There are many counts of this clonotype. The chain is built from TRBV12-3 or TRBV12-4 and TRBJ1-3, with D possibly being TRBD1 (5 bases). This CDR3 has 15 amino acids. Trimming stripped 6 bases from V and 0 bases from J, with 12 bases between. In DNA, the CDR3 is TGTGCCAGCAGACACCCGACAGTCTCTGGAAACACCATATATTTT. It is translated as CASRHPTVSGNTIYF.

This clonotype was detected ten times or more. The rearrangement uses TRBV4-3 and TRBJ2-1; D is uncertain. Germline CDR1 is LGHNA and CDR2 is YSLEER. This CDR3 spans 13 amino acids. The V and J ends lost 0 bases and 9 bases respectively, with 9 bases between them. For the CDR3, the DNA is TGCGCCAGCAGCCAAGATCGGTCGGGTGAGCAGTTCTTC. This encodes CASSQDRSGEQFF.

This clonotype turned up a few times. The J gene is TRBJ1-1, the V gene TRBV7-9, with D maybe TRBD1 (5 bases). The CDR3 totals 15 residues. V shed 6 bases and J shed 1 base, with 15 bases lying between them. The germline V gene has CDR1 SEHNR and CDR2 FQNEAQ (reference sequence). The CDR3 DNA reads as TGTGCCAGCAGGACAAACCTACAGGAGAACACTGAAGCTTTCTTT. Its translation: CASRTNLQENTEAFF.

V gene TRBV4-2 combines with J gene TRBJ2-1; D gene uncertain. Germline V gives CDR1 LGHNA, CDR2 YNFKEQ. CDR3 length: 14 residues. Trimming took off 3 bases at V and 3 bases at J, with 9 bases between the two ends. CDR3 loop: CASSQPGDYNEQFF. DNA of the CDR3: TGTGCCAGCAGCCAGCCCGGAGACTACAATGAGCAGTTCTTC.

Note on this clonotype: This could be a read error, since a much larger clone is one nucleotide away. The chain recombines TRBV19 with TRBJ1-5; 9 bases match TRBD1. The CDR3 is 17 residues long. Germline assignment: CDR1 LNHDA and CDR2 SQIVND (reference sequence). CDR3 DNA sequence: TGTGTCAGTAGTATTCGGTCGGGACAGGGATTGTTCCAGCCCCAGCATTTT. This gives the protein CVSSIRSGQGLFQPQHF.

The chain uses TRBV19 and TRBJ2-5, with 10 positions matching TRBD2. Germline V CDR1 and CDR2: LNHDA, SQIVND (reference sequence). V was pared by 8 bases and J by 1 base, with 7 bases of the junction left unmatched. This CDR3 spans 15 amino acids. The CDR3 reads CASGLGLARQETQYF. Here the CDR3 DNA reads TGTGCCAGTGGTTTGGGACTAGCGCGCCAAGAGACCCAGTACTTC.

The chain links TRBV12-3 or TRBV12-4 to TRBJ2-2, with 8 bases aligning to TRBD2. The CDR3 has 15 amino acids. V dropped 3 bases and J dropped 4; count of bases not matched to a gene: 4. CDR3 loop: CASSFAGGGTGELFF. CDR3 bases: TGTGCCAGCAGTTTTGCGGGAGGAGGCACCGGGGAGCTGTTTTTT.

The chain uses TRBV7-9 and TRBJ1-4; D remains ambiguous. The germline V and J ends were trimmed by 1 base and 0 bases, with 9 bases remaining between them. The CDR3 sequence is 16 residues long. Per the germline V gene, CDR1 is SEHNR and CDR2 is FQNEAQ (reference sequence). The CDR3 sequence: CASSLVTVPTNEKLFF. The CDR3 DNA sequence: TGTGCCAGCAGCTTAGTTACAGTACCAACTAATGAAAAACTGTTTTTT.